The rows below give T cell receptor beta chains drawn from one sample of a study of T-cell memory formation after mild COVID-19. MiXCR, applied by TCRdb to the 5' RACE reads, yields one record per CDR3 protein. The sample has fewer than 600,000 distinct CDR3 sequences; roughly 20% are singletons. Sequenced sample: PBMCs or a T cell subset sorted from them (not recorded which). All receptors come from an adult woman who had mild COVID-19 (a few samples of this study predate the infection). Cell type and time point are not known. Both conserved end residues are trimmed from each CDR3.

v_call	j_call	cdr3_aa
TRBV29-1	TRBJ2-1	SVGHNREQF
TRBV4-1	TRBJ2-3	ASSRIQGNTDTQY
TRBV4-3	TRBJ2-1	ASSQGAGHNEQF
TRBV6-2/TRBV6-3	TRBJ1-1	ASSYSISRGRTEAF
TRBV7-9	TRBJ1-1	ASSLDSRETEAF
TRBV24-1	TRBJ2-7	ATSDAIRANEQY
TRBV9	TRBJ2-2	ASSVVSETGELF
TRBV6-2/TRBV6-3	TRBJ2-3	ASSYGSDTQY
TRBV21-1	TRBJ2-4	ASSKVGKLAGDLKNIQY
TRBV4-2	TRBJ2-3	ASSQDSADTQY
TRBV7-9	TRBJ2-1	ASSLAGGARNEQF
TRBV12-3/TRBV12-4	TRBJ2-1	ASSLREGRWNEQF
TRBV7-2	TRBJ1-6	ASSLSLTGSVPNSPLH
TRBV30	TRBJ2-4	AWSVQVILAKNIQY
TRBV7-2	TRBJ1-1	ASSLNRLPNTEAF
TRBV7-8	TRBJ2-1	ASSSSRFRRTELAGGGSYNEQF
TRBV4-1	TRBJ2-1	ASSQRTSGGSGYNEQF
TRBV28	TRBJ2-5	ASSLGATQY
TRBV29-1	TRBJ2-7	SVPTRQGWCEQY
TRBV5-1	TRBJ1-2	ASSLSGKVGYGYT
TRBV20-1	TRBJ2-7	SARSGIGSYEQY
TRBV7-9	TRBJ1-6	ASSQTGENSPLH
TRBV12-3/TRBV12-4	TRBJ2-7	ASSLRDSGSSGEQY